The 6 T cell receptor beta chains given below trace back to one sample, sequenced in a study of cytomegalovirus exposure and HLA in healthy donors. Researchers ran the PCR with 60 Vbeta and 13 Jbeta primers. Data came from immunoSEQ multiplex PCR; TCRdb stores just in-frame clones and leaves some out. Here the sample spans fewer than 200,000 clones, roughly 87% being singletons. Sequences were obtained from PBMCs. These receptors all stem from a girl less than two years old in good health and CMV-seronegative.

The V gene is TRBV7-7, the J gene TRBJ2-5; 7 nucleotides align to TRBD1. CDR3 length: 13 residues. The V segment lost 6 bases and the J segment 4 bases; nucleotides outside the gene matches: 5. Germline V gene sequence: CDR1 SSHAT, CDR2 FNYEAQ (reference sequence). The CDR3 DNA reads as TGTGCCAGCAGTCGGAGACAGGGAGAGACCCAGTACTTC. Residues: CASSRRQGETQYF.

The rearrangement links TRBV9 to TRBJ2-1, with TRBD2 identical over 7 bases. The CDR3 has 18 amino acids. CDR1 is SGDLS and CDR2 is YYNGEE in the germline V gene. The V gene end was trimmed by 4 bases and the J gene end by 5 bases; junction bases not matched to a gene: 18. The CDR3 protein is CASSPNLAGEVVHNEQFF. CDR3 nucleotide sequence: TGTGCCAGCAGCCCTAATCTGGCGGGGGAGGTGGTGCACAATGAGCAGTTCTTC.

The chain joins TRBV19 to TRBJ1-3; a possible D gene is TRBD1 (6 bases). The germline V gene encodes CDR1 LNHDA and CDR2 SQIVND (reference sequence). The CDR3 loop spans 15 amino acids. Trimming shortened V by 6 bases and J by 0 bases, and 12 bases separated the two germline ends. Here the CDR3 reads CASRIWDNSGNTIYF. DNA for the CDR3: TGTGCCAGTAGAATCTGGGACAACTCTGGAAACACCATATATTTT.

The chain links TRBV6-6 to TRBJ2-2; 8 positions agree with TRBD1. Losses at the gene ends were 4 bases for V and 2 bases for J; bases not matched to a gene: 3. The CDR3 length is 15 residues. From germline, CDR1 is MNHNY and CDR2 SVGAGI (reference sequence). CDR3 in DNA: TGTGCCAGCAGTTTGGGACAGGCCAACACCGGGGAGCTGTTTTTT. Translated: CASSLGQANTGELFF.

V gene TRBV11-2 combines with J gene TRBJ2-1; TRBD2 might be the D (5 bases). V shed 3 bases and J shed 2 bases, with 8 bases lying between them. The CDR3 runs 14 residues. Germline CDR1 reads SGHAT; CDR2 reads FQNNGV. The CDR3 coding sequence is TGTGCCAGCAGCTTTGCGGGCCCCTACAATGAGCAGTTCTTC. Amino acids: CASSFAGPYNEQFF.

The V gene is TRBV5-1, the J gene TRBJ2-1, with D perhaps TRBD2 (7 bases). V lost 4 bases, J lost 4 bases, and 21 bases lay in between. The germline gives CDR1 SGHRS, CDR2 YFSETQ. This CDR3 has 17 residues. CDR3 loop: CASSPGIAGALYNEQFF. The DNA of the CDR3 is TGCGCCAGCAGCCCGGGTATTGCGGGGGCCTTATACAATGAGCAGTTCTTC.